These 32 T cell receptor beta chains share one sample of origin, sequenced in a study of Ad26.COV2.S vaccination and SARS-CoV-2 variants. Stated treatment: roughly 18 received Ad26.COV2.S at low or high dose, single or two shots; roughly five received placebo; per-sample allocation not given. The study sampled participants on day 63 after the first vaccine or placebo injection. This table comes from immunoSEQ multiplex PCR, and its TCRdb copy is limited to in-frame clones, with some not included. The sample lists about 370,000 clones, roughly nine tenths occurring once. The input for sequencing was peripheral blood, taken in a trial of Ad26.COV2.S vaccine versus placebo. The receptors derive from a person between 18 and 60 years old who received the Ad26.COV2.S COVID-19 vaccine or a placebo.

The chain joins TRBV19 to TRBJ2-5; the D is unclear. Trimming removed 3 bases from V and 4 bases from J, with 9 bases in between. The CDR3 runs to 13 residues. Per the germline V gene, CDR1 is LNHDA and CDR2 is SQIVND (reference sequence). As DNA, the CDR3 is TGTGCCAGTAGTATGGGATGGGGAGAGACCCAGTACTTC. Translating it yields CASSMGWGETQYF.

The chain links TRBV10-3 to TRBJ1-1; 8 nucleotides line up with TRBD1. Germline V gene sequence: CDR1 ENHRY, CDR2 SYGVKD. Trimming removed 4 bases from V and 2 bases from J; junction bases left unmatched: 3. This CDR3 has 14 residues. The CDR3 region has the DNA TGTGCCATCAGTGTCCAGGGGGCCAACACTGAAGCTTTCTTT. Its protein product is CAISVQGANTEAFF.

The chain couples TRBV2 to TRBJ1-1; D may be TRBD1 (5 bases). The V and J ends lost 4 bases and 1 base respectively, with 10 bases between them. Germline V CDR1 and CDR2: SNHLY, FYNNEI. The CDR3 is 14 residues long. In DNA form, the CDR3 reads TGTGCCAGCAGTGTCTTAGGGGCGAACACTGAAGCTTTCTTT. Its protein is CASSVLGANTEAFF.

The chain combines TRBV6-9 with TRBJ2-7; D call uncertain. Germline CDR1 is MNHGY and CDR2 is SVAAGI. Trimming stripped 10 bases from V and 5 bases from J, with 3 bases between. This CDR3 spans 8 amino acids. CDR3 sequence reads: CAINEQYF. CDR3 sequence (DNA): TGTGCCATCAACGAGCAGTACTTC.

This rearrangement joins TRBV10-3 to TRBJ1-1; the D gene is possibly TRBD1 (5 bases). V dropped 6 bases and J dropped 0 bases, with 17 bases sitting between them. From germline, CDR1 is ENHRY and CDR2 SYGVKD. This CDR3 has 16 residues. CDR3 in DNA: TGTGCCATCAGGGATGGGGGTGGGTTCATGAACACTGAAGCTTTCTTT. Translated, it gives CAIRDGGGFMNTEAFF.

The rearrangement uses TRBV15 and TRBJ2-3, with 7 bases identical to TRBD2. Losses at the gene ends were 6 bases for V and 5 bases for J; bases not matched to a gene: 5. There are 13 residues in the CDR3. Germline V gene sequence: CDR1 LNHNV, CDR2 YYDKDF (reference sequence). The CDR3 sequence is CATRDGGRDTQYF. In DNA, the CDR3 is TGTGCCACCAGGGACGGGGGGAGAGATACGCAGTATTTT.

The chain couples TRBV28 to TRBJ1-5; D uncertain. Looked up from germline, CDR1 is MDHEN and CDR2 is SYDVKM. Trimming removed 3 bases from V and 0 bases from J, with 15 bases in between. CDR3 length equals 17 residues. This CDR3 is CASSLAGGKNSNQPQHF. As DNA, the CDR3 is TGTGCCAGCAGTTTGGCAGGAGGCAAGAATAGCAATCAGCCCCAGCATTTT.

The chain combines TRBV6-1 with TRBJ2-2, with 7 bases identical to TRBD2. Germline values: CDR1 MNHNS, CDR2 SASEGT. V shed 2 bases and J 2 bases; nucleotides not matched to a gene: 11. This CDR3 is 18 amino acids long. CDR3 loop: CASSEPAGGNINTGELFF. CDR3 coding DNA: TGTGCCAGCAGTGAACCTGCCGGGGGGAATATAAACACCGGGGAGCTGTTTTTT.

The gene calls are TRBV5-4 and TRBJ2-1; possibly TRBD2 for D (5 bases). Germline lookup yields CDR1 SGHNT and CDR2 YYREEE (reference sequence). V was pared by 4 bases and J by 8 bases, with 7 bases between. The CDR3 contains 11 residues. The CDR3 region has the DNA TGTGCCAGCAGCCCCGGGGATGAGCAGTTCTTC. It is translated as CASSPGDEQFF.

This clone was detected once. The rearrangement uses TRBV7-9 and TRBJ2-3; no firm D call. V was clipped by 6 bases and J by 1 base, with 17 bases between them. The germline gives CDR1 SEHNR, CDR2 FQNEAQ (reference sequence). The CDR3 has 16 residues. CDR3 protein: CASSPAGPLGTDTQYF. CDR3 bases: TGTGCCAGCAGTCCCGCAGGCCCGCTGGGCACAGATACGCAGTATTTT.

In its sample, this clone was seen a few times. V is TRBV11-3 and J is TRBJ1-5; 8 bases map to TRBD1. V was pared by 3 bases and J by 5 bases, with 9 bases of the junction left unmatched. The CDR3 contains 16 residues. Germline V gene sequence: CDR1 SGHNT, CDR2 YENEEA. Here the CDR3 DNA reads TGTGCCAGCAGCTTGCGGACAGGGCTCTCTGATCAGCCCCAGCATTTT. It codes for CASSLRTGLSDQPQHF.

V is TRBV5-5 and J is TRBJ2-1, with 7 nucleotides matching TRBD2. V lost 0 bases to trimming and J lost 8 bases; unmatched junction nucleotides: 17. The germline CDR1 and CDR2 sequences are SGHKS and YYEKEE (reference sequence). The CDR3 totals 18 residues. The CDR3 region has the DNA TGTGCCAGCAGCTTGGCCGGTGGCAGGGAGGGTGGAGTTGATGAGCAGTTCTTC. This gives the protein CASSLAGGREGGVDEQFF.

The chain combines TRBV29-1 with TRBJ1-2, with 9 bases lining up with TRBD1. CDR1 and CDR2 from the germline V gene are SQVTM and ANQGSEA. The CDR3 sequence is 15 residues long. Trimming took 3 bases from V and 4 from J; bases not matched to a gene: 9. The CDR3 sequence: CSVDGGTGYLYGYTF. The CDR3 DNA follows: TGCAGCGTTGATGGGGGGACAGGGTACCTCTATGGCTACACCTTC.

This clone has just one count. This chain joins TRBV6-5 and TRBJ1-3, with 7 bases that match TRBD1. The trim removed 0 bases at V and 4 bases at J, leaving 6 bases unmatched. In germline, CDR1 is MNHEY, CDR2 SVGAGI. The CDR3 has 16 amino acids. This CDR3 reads CASSYSTTGNGNTIYF. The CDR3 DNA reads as TGTGCCAGCAGTTACTCGACGACAGGGAACGGAAACACCATATATTTT.

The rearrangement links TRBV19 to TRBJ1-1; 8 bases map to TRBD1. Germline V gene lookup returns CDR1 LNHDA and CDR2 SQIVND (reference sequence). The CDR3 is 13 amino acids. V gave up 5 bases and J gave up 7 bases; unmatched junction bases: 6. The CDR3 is CASSFGTGLEAFF. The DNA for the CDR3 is TGTGCCAGTAGTTTCGGGACAGGTCTTGAAGCTTTCTTT.

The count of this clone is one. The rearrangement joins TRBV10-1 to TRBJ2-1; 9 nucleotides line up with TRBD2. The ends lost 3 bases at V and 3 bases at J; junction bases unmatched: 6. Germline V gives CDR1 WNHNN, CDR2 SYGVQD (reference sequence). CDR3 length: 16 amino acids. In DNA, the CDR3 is TGCGCCAGCAGTGAAGGCGGGGGGGAGTACTACAATGAGCAGTTCTTC. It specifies CASSEGGGEYYNEQFF.

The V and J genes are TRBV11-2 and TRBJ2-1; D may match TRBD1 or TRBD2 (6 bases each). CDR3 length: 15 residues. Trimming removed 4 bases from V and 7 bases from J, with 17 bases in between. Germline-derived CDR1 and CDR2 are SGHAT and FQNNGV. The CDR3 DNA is TGTGCCAGCAGCTCTTTAGGGGGGCTGCCTAATGAGCAGTTCTTC. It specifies CASSSLGGLPNEQFF.

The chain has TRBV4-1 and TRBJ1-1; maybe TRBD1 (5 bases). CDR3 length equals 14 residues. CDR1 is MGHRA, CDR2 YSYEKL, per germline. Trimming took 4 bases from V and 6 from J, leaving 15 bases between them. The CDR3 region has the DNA TGCGCCAGCAGCCCACGACAGCAAGCTCCTGAAGCTTTCTTT. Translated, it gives CASSPRQQAPEAFF.

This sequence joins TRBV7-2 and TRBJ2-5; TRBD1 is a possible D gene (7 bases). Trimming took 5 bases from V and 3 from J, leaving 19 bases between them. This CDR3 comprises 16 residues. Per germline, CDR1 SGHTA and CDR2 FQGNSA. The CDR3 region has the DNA TGTGCCAGCAGCCGGCACGGAGACAGGGAGGAAGAGACCCAGTACTTC. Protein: CASSRHGDREEETQYF.

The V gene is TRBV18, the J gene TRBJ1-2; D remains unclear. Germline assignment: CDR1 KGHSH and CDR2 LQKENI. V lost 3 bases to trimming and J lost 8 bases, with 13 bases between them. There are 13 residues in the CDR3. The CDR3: CASSPPRTGGYTF. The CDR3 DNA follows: TGTGCCAGCTCACCCCCGAGAACGGGGGGCTACACCTTC.

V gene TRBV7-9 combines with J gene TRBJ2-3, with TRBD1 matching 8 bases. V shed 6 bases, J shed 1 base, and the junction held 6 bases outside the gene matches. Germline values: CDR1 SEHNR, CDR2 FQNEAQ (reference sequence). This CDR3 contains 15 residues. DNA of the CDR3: TGTGCCAGCAGTTTTTCAGGGGGCGGCACAGATACGCAGTATTTT. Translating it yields CASSFSGGGTDTQYF.

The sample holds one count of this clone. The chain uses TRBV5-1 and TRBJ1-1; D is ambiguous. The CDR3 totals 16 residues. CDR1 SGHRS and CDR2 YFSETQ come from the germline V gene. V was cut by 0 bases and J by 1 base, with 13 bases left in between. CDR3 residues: CASSLATSGGNTEAFF. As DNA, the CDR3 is TGCGCCAGCAGCTTGGCGACCTCAGGCGGGAACACTGAAGCTTTCTTT.

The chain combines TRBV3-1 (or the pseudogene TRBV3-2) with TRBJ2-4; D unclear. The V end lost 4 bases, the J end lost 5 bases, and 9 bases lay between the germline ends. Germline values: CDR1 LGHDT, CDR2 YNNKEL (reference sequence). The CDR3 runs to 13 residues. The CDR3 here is CASSRLGENIQYF. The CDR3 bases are TGTGCCAGCAGCCGACTGGGTGAAAACATTCAGTACTTC.

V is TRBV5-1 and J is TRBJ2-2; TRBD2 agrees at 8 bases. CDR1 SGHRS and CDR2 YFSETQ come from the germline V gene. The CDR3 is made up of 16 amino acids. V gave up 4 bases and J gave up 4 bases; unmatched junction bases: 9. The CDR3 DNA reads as TGCGCCAGCAGCCCCTCGAGCGGGGGACGCACCGGGGAGCTGTTTTTT. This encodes CASSPSSGGRTGELFF.

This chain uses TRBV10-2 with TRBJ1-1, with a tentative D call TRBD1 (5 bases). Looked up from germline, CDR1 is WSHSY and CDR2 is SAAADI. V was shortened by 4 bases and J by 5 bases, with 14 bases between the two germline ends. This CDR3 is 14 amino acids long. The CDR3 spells CASSVRDSGTEAFF. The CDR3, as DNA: TGCGCCAGCAGTGTCCGGGACTCTGGGACTGAAGCTTTCTTT.

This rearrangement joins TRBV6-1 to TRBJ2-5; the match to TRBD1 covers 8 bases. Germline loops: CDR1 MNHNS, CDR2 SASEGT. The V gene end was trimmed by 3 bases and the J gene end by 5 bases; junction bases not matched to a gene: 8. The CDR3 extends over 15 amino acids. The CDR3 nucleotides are TGTGCCAGCAGTGACAGGGGGCGCGAGGAGGAGACCCAGTACTTC. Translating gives CASSDRGREEETQYF.

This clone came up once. Here the CDR3 DNA reads TGTGCCAGCAGCCCAACGGGGCACGAGCAGTACTTC. This gives the protein CASSPTGHEQYF. The V call is TRBV6-5, the J call TRBJ2-7; tentatively, D is TRBD1 or TRBD2 (5 bases each). This CDR3 contains 12 residues. Trimming removed 6 bases from V and 5 bases from J, with 11 bases in between. Germline assignment: CDR1 MNHEY and CDR2 SVGAGI.

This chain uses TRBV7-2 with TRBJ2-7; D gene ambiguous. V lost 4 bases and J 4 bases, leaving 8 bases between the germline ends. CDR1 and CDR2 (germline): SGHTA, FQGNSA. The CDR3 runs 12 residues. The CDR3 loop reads CASSSLGYEQYF. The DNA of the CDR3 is TGTGCCAGCAGCTCCCTAGGTTACGAGCAGTACTTC. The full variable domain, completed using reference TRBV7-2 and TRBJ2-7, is GAGVSQSPSNKVTEKGKDVELRCDPISGHTALYWYRQSLGQGLEFLIYFQGNSAPDKSGLPSDRFSAERTGGSVSTLTIQRTQQEDSAVYLCASSSLGYEQYFGPGTRLTVT.

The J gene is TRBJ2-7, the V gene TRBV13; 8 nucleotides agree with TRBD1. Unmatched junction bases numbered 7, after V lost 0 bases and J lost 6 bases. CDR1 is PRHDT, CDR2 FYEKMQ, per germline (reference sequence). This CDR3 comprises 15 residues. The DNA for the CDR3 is TGTGCCAGCAGCTTAGGGACAGGGGAGGCAAGCGAGCAGTACTTC. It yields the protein CASSLGTGEASEQYF.

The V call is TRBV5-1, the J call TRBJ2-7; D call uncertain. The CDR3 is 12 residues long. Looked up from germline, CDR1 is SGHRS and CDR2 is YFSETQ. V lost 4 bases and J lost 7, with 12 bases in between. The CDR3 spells CASSLDLGEQYF. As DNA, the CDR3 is TGCGCCAGCAGCCTTGACCTGGGTGAGCAGTACTTC.

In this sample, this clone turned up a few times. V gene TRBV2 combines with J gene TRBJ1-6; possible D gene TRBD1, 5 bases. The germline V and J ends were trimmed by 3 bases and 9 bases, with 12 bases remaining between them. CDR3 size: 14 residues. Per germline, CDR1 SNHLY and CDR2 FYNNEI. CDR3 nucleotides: TGTGCCAGCAGTGATGGGGGGGACCTTTCACCCCTCCACTTT. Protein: CASSDGGDLSPLHF. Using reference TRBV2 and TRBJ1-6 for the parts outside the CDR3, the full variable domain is EPEVTQTPSHQVTQMGQEVILRCVPISNHLYFYWYRQILGQKVEFLVSFYNNEISEKSEIFDDQFSVERPDGSNFTLKIRSTKLEDSAMYFCASSDGGDLSPLHFGNGTRLTVT.

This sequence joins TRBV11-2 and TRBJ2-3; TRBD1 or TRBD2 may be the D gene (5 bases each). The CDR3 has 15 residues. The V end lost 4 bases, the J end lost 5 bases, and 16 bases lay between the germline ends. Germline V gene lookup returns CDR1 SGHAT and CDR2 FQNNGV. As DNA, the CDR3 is TGTGCCAGCAGCTCCTCCTTACTAGGGGAAGATACGCAGTATTTT. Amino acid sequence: CASSSSLLGEDTQYF.